This TCR beta chain appears in the sequencing data of a study of T-cell memory formation after mild COVID-19. Amplification by 5'RACE using constant-segment primers produced TCR alpha and TCR beta cDNA libraries that carried sample barcodes and UMIs. TCRdb fed the 5' RACE reads into MiXCR, producing one record per CDR3 protein. The sample holds around 180,000 distinct CDR3 sequences, about 18% seen once. In the case of this clonotype: The antigen is unknown. Here the CDR3 omits its conserved ending phenylalanine or tryptophan, so a read error is the likely source.

This CDR3 contains 11 residues. The germline V gene has CDR1 GTSNPN and CDR2 SVGIG (reference sequence). V was shortened by 2 bases and J by 8 bases, with 7 bases between the two germline ends. Broader study findings: Contracting CD4+ clones were located mainly in CM and EM, and CD8+ clones in EMRA. CD4+ bias marked clones expanding day 15 to 37, unlike balanced contracting clones. Nothing confirmed that second-wave clones peaking on day 37 were specific for SARS-CoV-2.

The rearrangement uses TRBV30 and TRBJ2-1, with D uncertain. Source material: PBMCs or a T cell subset sorted from them (not recorded which). The TCR sequence derives from a man aged 18 to 30 who had mild COVID-19 (a few samples of this study predate the infection). Cell type and time point are not known. Written as DNA, the CDR3 is TGTGCCTGGAGTAGGTCCGATGAGCAGTTCTTA. Translation: CAWSRSDEQFL.